The table lists the clone carrying this T cell receptor (beta chain) with a few counts. Combining a sample-barcoded 5' primer with a J-beta primer mix, a second PCR ran for about 7 to 12 cycles. Sequencing of every sample gave 3 million or more CDR3-containing paired-end reads. One entry per CDR3 protein results from TCRdb running MiXCR on the 5' RACE reads. The sample consists of about 930,000 distinct CDR3 sequences, 25% to 30% of them appearing once. V lost 3 bases and J lost 3, with 6 bases in between. CDR3 length equals 13 residues. Germline CDR1 MNHEY, CDR2 SVGAGI. This entry belongs to a study of blood T cells in healthy people across ages. Another study also made use of these data, one on T cells of mothers and their children. Per that paper: Each child contributed millions of TCR beta CDR3 reads, while each mother contributed over 9.5 million.

Sequenced input: blood. The TCR comes from a woman in her forties in good health. The chain carries TRBV6-5 and TRBJ1-5, with D unresolved. CDR3 nucleotide sequence: TGTGCCAGCAGTTATCGCATCAATCAGCCCCAGCATTTT. Amino acid sequence: CASSYRINQPQHF.